This TCR beta chain is from a study of blood T cell repertoires in COVID-19. The overall study: Collection of acute and convalescent COVID-19 samples took place in the United States, Italy and Spain.

Germline-derived CDR1 and CDR2 are SNHLY and FYNNEI. Trimming removed 3 bases at V and 3 bases at J, with 18 bases between. The CDR3 spans 17 residues. Profiling relied on immunoSEQ multiplex PCR, and the TCRdb table lists in-frame clones only, not all of them. Of approximately 290,000 clones listed, approximately 83% were seen once; the top ten hold approximately 4%. This sequence originates from a woman in her twenties or thirties who had recovered from COVID-19. Sequencing used PBMCs or T cells enriched from blood (not recorded which). The chain links TRBV2 to TRBJ1-3; a possible D gene is TRBD1 (5 bases). The chain's CDR3 is CASSDGRGPGGGNTIYF. CDR3 nucleotides: TGTGCCAGCAGTGATGGGAGGGGCCCCGGCGGTGGAAACACCATATATTTT.